A selection of T cell receptor beta chains follows, all from one sample in a study of OX40 agonist ivuxolimab in advanced cancers. Produced via immunoSEQ multiplex PCR; TCRdb's table is partial and in-frame only. The data contain under 75,000 clones, approximately 85% of them singletons. Sequenced material: CD4+ or CD8+ T cells sorted from blood, taken in a trial of the OX40 agonist ivuxolimab. The receptors originated from an adult with an advanced solid tumor such as melanoma, head and neck, liver or kidney cancer. The CDR3 runs from the conserved cysteine through the conserved F or W.

v_gene	j_gene	CDR3aa
TRBV5-6	TRBJ1-1	CASSSLGTLNTEAFF
TRBV29-1	TRBJ1-1	CSTLAHRGTEAFF
TRBV18	TRBJ1-4	CASSQTDSPNEKLFF
TRBV10-3	TRBJ2-7	CAISVGQDLNEQYF
TRBV19	TRBJ1-1	CASSTSTGQGHMNTEAFF
TRBV7-9	TRBJ1-1	CASSLKWNTEAFF
TRBV4-3	TRBJ2-3	CASSLCALGTDTQYF
TRBV13	TRBJ1-1	CASSQMGPLTGMNTEAFF
TRBV15	TRBJ1-5	CATSRDAGQPQHF
TRBV4-3	.	CASSQDRTGYSYEQYF
TRBV2	TRBJ1-6	CASSPGPGSNSPLHF
TRBV7-3	TRBJ2-1	CASSRNARGKYNEQFF
TRBV6-5	TRBJ1-5	CASREGPLINQPQHF
TRBV19	TRBJ2-2	CASSITGNTGELFF
TRBV7-9	TRBJ2-3	CASSPSGDIRTDTQYF
TRBV7-2	TRBJ1-4	CASSKQQGTNEKLFF
TRBV6-5	TRBJ1-3	CASTTVASGNTIYF
TRBV7-6	TRBJ2-5	CASNIGGGYQETQYF
TRBV6-1	TRBJ1-6	CATLDRVRSPLHF
TRBV2	.	CASRRGQGNEQYF
TRBV4-2	TRBJ2-3	CASSLQGQTSGRTDTQYF
TRBV7-6	TRBJ2-5	CASSPTRTSQKETQYF
TRBV6-6	TRBJ1-5	CASSMTDSGQPQHF
TRBV18	TRBJ2-3	CASSPIRSGGSTDTQYF
TRBV5-5	TRBJ2-1	CASSLDGGSRNEQFF
TRBV5-1	TRBJ1-2	CASKDRADGNRYGYTF
TRBV5-8	TRBJ1-3	CASSGKRNTIYF
TRBV2	TRBJ2-1	CASSEIGTLSEQFF
TRBV7-9	TRBJ2-3	CASSVAGSPTDTQYF
TRBV27	TRBJ1-2	CASSNRDLRGYTF
TRBV7-8	TRBJ2-5	CASTKTSGGHRGETQYF
TRBV6-1	TRBJ2-1	CASSEALGASYNEQFF
TRBV5-1	TRBJ1-1	CASSLTGPMNTEAFF
TRBV10-3	TRBJ1-6	CAISGGRDNSPLHF
TRBV9	TRBJ2-1	CASSVGPVHEQFF
TRBV27	TRBJ1-1	CASSSGHNTEAFF
TRBV30	TRBJ1-2	CAWTRTGQANYGYTF
TRBV4-1	TRBJ2-7	CASNQINLGFADEQYF
TRBV27	TRBJ1-2	CASSLIPLGDYGYTF
TRBV4-2	TRBJ2-2	CASSLRTSGGQNTGELFF
TRBV19	TRBJ2-7	CASSPRDRGSSYEQYF
TRBV28	TRBJ2-7	CASRSTGPSYEQYF
TRBV5-8	TRBJ1-2	CASSTYGTVRGYTF
TRBV7-9	TRBJ1-5	CASSPGQGVLNNQPQHF
TRBV2	TRBJ1-2	CASSERSGYNYGYTF
TRBV5-1	TRBJ2-3	CASGDPSTDTQYF
TRBV4-1	TRBJ1-1	CASSQDRGQALLNTEAFF
TRBV6-1	TRBJ1-1	CASSRNTEAFF
TRBV5-4	TRBJ1-6	CASSLDLGLVHF
TRBV4-3	TRBJ1-2	CASSQPSGYGYTF
TRBV5-5	TRBJ2-3	CASSLYASFTDTQYF
TRBV7-7	TRBJ2-7	CASSPRQGAYEQYF
TRBV7-8	TRBJ2-2	CASSRTGVNTGELFF
TRBV5-5	TRBJ1-2	CASSPDRLEGYTF
TRBV7-2	TRBJ1-1	CASSFPPNVLAFF
TRBV6-6	TRBJ1-1	CASSYDRQNTEAFF
TRBV29-1	TRBJ2-7	CSVVLPGYEQYF